Listed below are T cell receptor beta chains from one sample, sequenced in a study of blood T cell repertoires in COVID-19. Produced via immunoSEQ multiplex PCR; TCRdb's table is partial and in-frame only. This table holds 250,000 to 350,000 clones, 85% to 90% found once. The sample consisted of peripheral blood. These receptor sequences come from a man aged 30-40 years with acute or convalescent COVID-19. CDR3s include the opening cysteine and the closing phenylalanine or tryptophan.

J gene: TRBJ1-2; V gene: TRBV6-5; CDR3 protein: CASGQAGGYTF
J gene: TRBJ1-4; V gene: TRBV19; CDR3 protein: CASTPTGVNEKLFF
J gene: TRBJ2-7; V gene: TRBV5-5; CDR3 protein: CASSFGQTLSYEQYF
J gene: TRBJ2-2; V gene: TRBV6-6; CDR3 protein: CASSRERRTGELFF
J gene: TRBJ2-7; V gene: TRBV7-3; CDR3 protein: CASSLTKGPSYEQYF
J gene: TRBJ2-7; V gene: TRBV6-6; CDR3 protein: CASSSVYEQYF
J gene: TRBJ2-1; V gene: TRBV9; CDR3 protein: CASSVDSGNEQFF
J gene: TRBJ1-1; V gene: TRBV12-3/TRBV12-4; CDR3 protein: CASSSGQEAFF
J gene: TRBJ1-3; V gene: TRBV28; CDR3 protein: CASIEKGFSGNTIYF
J gene: TRBJ1-6; V gene: TRBV6-5; CDR3 protein: CASSYGQYNSPLHF